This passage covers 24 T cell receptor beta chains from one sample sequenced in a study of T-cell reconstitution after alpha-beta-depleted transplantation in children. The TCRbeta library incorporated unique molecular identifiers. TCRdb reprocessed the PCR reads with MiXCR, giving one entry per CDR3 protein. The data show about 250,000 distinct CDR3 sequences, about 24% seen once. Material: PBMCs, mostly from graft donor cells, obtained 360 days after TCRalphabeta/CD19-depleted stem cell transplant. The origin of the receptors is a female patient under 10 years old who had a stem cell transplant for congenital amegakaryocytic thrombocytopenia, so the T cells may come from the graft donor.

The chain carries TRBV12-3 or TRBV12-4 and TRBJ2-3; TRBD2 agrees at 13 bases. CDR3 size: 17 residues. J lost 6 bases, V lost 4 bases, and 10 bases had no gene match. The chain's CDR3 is CASSSVLAGGPVDTQYF. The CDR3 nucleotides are TGTGCCAGCAGTTCCGTACTAGCGGGAGGGCCGGTGGATACGCAGTATTTT.

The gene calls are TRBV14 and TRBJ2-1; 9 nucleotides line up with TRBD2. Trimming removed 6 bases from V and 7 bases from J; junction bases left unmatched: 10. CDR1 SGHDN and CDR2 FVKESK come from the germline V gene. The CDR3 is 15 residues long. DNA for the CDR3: TGTGCCAGCAGTGTCGCTAGCGGGAATTTTAATGAGCAGTTCTTC. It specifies CASSVASGNFNEQFF.

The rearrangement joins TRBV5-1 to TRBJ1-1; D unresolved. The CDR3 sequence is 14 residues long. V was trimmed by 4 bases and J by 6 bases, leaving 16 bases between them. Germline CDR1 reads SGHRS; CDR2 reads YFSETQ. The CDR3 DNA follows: TGCGCCAGCAGCCGTCTAGTGGGATTCGCTGAAGCTTTCTTT. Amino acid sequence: CASSRLVGFAEAFF.

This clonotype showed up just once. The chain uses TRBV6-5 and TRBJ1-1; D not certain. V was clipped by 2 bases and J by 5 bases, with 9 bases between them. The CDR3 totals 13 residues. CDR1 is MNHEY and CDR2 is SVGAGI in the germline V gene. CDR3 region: CASSYQTKTEAFF. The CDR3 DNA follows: TGTGCCAGCAGTTACCAAACGAAAACTGAAGCTTTCTTT.

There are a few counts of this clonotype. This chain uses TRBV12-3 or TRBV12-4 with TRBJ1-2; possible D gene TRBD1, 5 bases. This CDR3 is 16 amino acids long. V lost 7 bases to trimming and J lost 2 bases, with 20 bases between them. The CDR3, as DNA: TGTGCCAGCACTTTCCTCCCTCTGACAGAGAACTATGGCTACACCTTC. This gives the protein CASTFLPLTENYGYTF.

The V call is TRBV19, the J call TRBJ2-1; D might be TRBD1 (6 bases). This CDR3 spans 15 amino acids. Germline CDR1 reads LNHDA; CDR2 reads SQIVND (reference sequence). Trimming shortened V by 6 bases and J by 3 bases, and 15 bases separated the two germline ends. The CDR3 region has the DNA TGTGCCAGTAGGGGGACACGGACGGGCTACAATGAGCAGTTCTTC. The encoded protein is CASRGTRTGYNEQFF.

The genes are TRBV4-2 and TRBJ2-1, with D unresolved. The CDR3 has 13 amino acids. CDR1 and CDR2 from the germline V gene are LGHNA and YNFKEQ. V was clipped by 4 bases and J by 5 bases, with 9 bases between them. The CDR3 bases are TGTGCCAGCAGCCCCCCTCTGCACAATGAGCAGTTCTTC. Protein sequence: CASSPPLHNEQFF.

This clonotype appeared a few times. DNA for the CDR3: TGTGCCAGCAGCTTGGGGTCGGACACTGAAGCTTTCTTT. Its translation is CASSLGSDTEAFF. This rearrangement joins TRBV5-6 to TRBJ1-1; D unclear. Trimming stripped 0 bases from V and 3 bases from J, with 6 bases between. This CDR3 has 13 residues. Germline CDR1 reads SGHDT; CDR2 reads YYEEEE.

The CDR3: CASTPGTLRDTQYF. The CDR3, as DNA: TGTGCCAGCACCCCCGGGACTCTAAGGGATACGCAGTATTTT. V gene TRBV4-2 combines with J gene TRBJ2-3, with D maybe TRBD2 (6 bases). The germline V and J ends were trimmed by 7 bases and 6 bases, with 17 bases remaining between them. Germline lookup yields CDR1 LGHNA and CDR2 YNFKEQ. This CDR3 has 14 residues.

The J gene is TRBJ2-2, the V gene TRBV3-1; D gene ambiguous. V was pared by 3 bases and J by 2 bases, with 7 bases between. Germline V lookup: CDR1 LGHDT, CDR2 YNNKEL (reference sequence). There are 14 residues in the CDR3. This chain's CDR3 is CASSHGRNTGELFF. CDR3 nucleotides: TGTGCCAGCAGCCATGGACGTAACACCGGGGAGCTGTTTTTT.

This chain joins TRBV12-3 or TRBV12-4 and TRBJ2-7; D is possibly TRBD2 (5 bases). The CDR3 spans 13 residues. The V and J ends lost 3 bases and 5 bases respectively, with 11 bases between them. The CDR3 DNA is TGTGCCAGCAGTTTGAGGGAAAGGGACGAGCAGTACTTC. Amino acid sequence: CASSLRERDEQYF.

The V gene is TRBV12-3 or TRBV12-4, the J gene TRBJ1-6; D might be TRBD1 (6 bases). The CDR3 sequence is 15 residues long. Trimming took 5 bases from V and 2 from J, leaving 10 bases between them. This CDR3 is CASSPQGPYNSPLHF. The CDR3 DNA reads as TGTGCCAGCAGTCCACAGGGCCCCTATAATTCACCCCTCCACTTT.

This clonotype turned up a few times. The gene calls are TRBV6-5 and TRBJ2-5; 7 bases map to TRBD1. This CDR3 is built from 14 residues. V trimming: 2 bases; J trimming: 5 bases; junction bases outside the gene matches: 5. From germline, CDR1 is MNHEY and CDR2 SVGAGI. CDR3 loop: CASSYRGLEETQYF. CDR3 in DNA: TGTGCCAGCAGTTACAGGGGGCTGGAGGAGACCCAGTACTTC.

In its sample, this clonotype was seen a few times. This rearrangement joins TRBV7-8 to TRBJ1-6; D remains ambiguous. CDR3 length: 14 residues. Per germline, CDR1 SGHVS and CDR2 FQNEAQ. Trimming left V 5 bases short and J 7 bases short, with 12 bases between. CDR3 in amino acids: CASSPGLANSPLHF. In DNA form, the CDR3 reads TGTGCCAGCAGCCCCGGACTGGCCAATTCACCCCTCCACTTT. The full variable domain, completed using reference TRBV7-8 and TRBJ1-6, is GAGVSQSPRYKVAKRGQDVALRCDPISGHVSLFWYQQALGQGPEFLTYFQNEAQLDKSGLPSDRFFAERPEGSVSTLKIQRTQQEDSAVYLCASSPGLANSPLHFGNGTRLTVT.

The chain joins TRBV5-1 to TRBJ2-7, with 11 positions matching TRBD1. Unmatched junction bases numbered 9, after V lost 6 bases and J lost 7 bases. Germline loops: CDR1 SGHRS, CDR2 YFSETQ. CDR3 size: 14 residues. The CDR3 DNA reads TGCGCCAGCAAGGAGGGACAGGGGGGGCGAGAGCAGTACTTC. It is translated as CASKEGQGGREQYF.

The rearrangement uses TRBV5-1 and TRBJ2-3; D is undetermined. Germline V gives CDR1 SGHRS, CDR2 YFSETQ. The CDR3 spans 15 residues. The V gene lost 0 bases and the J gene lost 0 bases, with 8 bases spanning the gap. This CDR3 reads CASSLVSGSTDTQYF. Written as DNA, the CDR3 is TGCGCCAGCAGCTTGGTATCAGGAAGCACAGATACGCAGTATTTT.

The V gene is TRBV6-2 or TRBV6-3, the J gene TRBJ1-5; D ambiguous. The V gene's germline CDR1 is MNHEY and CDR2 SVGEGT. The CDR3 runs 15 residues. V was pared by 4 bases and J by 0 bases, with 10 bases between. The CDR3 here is CASSFSFYSNQPQHF. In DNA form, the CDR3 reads TGTGCCAGCAGTTTTAGCTTCTATAGCAATCAGCCCCAGCATTTT.

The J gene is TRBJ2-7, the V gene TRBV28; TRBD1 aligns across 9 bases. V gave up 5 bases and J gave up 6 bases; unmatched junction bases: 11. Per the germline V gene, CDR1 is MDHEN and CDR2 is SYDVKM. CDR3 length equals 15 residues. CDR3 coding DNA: TGTGCCAGCAGTAGGGGGGACAGGGACGGGGGCGAGCAGTACTTC. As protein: CASSRGDRDGGEQYF.

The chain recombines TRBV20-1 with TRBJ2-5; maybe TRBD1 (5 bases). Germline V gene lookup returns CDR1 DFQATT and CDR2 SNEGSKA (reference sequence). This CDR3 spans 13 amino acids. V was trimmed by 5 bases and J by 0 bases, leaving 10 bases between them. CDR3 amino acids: CSAPRRDQETQYF. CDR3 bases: TGCAGTGCTCCACGCAGGGACCAAGAGACCCAGTACTTC.

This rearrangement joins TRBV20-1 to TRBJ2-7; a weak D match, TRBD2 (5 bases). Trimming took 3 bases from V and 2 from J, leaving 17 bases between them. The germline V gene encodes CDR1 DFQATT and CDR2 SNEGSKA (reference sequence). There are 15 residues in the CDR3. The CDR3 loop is CSASIKGVSPYEQYF. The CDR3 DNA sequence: TGCAGTGCTAGTATAAAGGGAGTTTCCCCCTACGAGCAGTACTTC.

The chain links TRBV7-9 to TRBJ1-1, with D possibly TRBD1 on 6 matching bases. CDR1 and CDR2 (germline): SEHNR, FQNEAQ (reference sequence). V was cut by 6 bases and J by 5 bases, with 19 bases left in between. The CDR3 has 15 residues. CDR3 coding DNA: TGTGCCAGCAGGATGATACAGCCAAGGGGGACTGAAGCTTTCTTT. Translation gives CASRMIQPRGTEAFF. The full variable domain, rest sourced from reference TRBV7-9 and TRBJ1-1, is DTGVSQNPRHKITKRGQNVTFRCDPISEHNRLYWYRQTLGQGPEFLTYFQNEAQLEKSRLLSDRFSAERPKGSFSTLEIQRTEQGDSAMYLCASRMIQPRGTEAFFGQGTRLTVV.

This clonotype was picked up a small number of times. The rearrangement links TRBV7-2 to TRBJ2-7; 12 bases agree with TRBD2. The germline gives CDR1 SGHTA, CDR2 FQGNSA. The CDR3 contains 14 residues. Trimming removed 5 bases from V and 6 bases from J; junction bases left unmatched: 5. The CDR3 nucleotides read TGTGCCAGCAGCCGACTAGCGGGAGCTAGCGAGCAGTACTTC. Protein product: CASSRLAGASEQYF.

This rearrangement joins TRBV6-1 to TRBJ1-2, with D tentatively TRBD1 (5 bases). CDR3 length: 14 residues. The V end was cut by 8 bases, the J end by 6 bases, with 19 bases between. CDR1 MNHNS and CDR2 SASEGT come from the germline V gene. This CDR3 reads CASGDSRRYHGYTF. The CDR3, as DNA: TGTGCCAGCGGCGACAGCCGGAGGTATCATGGCTACACCTTC.

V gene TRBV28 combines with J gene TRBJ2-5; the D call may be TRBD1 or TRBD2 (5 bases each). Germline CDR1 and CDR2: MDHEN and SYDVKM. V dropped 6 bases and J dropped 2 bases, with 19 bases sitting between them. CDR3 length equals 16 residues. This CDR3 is CASSPLWGRQQETQYF. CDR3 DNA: TGTGCCAGCAGCCCGTTGTGGGGACGACAGCAAGAGACCCAGTACTTC.